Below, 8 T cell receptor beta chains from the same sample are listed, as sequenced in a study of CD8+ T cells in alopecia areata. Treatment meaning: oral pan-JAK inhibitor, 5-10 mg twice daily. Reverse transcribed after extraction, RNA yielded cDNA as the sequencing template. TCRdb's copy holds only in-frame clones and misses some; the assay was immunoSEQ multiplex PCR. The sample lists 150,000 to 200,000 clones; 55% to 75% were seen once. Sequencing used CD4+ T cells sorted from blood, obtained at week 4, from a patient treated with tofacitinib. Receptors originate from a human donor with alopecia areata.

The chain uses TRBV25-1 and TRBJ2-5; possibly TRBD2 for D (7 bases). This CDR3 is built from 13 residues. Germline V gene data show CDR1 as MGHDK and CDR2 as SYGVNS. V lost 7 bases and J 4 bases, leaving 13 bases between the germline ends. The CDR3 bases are TGTGCCAGCACCCCAAGGGGGGGAGAGACCCAGTACTTC. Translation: CASTPRGGETQYF.

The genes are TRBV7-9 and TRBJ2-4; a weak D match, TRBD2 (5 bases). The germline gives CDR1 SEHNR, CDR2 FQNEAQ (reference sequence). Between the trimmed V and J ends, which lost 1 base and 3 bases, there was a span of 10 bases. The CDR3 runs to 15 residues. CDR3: CASSLGREGKNIQYF. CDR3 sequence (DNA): TGTGCCAGCAGCTTAGGGCGAGAGGGCAAAAACATTCAGTACTTC.

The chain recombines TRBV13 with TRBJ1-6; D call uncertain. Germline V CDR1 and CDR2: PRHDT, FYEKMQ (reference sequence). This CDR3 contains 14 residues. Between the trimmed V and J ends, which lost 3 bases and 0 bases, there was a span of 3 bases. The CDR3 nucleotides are TGTGCCAGCAGCTTGAGCTCCTATAATTCACCCCTCCACTTT. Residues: CASSLSSYNSPLHF. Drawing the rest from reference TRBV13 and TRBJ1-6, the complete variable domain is AAGVIQSPRHLIKEKRETATLKCYPIPRHDTVYWYQQGPGQDPQFLISFYEKMQSDKGSIPDRFSAQQFSDYHSELNMSSLELGDSALYFCASSLSSYNSPLHFGNGTRLTVT.

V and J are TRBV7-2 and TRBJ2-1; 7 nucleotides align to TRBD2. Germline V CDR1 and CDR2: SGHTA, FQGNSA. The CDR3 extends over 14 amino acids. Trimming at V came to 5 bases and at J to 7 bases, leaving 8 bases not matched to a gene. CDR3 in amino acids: CASSKPGLVNEQFF. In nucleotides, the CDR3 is TGTGCCAGCAGCAAACCCGGACTAGTAAATGAGCAGTTCTTC.

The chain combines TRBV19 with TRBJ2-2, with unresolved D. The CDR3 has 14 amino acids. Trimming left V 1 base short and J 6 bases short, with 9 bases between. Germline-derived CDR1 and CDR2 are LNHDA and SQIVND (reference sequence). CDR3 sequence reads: CASSIVPGSGELFF. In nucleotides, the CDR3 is TGTGCCAGTAGTATAGTTCCGGGCTCCGGGGAGCTGTTTTTT.

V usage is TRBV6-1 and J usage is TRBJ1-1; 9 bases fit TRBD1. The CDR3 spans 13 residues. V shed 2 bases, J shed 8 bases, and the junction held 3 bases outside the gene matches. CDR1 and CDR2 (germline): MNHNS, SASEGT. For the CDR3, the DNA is TGTGCCAGCAGTGAATGGACAGGGGCCGAAGCTTTCTTT. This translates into CASSEWTGAEAFF.

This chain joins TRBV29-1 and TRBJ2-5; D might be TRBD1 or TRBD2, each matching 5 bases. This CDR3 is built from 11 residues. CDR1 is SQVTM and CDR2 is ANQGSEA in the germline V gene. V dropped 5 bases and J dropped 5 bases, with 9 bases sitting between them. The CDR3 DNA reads TGCAGCGTTATTGAGGGGGAGACCCAGTACTTC. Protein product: CSVIEGETQYF.

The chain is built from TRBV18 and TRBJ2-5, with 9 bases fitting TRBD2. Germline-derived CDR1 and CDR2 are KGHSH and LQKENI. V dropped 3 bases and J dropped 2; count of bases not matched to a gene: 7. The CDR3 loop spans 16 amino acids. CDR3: CASSPGSGGTQETQYF. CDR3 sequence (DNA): TGTGCCAGCTCACCTGGTAGCGGGGGCACACAAGAGACCCAGTACTTC.